Below are 18 T cell receptor beta chains sequenced from a single sample in a study of blood T cell repertoires in COVID-19. The repertoire was sequenced with immunoSEQ multiplex PCR; TCRdb's copy has only in-frame clones and lacks some. In the table there are some 170,000 clones, 75% to 80% of which are singletons. Source material: peripheral blood. The receptor source for this set is a woman in her 70s with acute or convalescent COVID-19.

The chain combines TRBV6-1 with TRBJ2-7, with no clear D. CDR1 is MNHNS and CDR2 is SASEGT in the germline V gene. The CDR3 covers 13 residues. V dropped 2 bases and J dropped 3 bases, with 8 bases sitting between them. The CDR3: CASSEIGLYEQYF. The CDR3 nucleotides are TGTGCCAGCAGTGAAATTGGGCTCTACGAGCAGTACTTC.

This clone was detected only once. The chain couples TRBV29-1 to TRBJ2-1, with D maybe TRBD2 (5 bases). Per germline, CDR1 SQVTM and CDR2 ANQGSEA. Trimming left V 8 bases short and J 3 bases short, with 17 bases between. This CDR3 is built from 14 residues. Here the CDR3 reads CSPLLAENYNEQFF. The CDR3 DNA sequence: TGCAGCCCGCTGCTAGCAGAAAACTACAATGAGCAGTTCTTC.

This clone was detected a few times. V and J are TRBV30 and TRBJ2-1; 12 bases agree with TRBD2. Germline lookup yields CDR1 GTSNPN and CDR2 SVGIG (reference sequence). CDR3 size: 13 residues. CDR3 coding DNA: TGTGCTTGTGCGACTAGCGGGAGTAATGAGCAGTTCTTC. Translation: CACATSGSNEQFF.

This clone was seen only a few times. The chain is built from TRBV9 and TRBJ2-1, with 8 bases that match TRBD2. From germline, CDR1 is SGDLS and CDR2 YYNGEE. V lost 4 bases to trimming and J lost 2 bases; unmatched junction nucleotides: 8. The CDR3 covers 16 residues. The CDR3 DNA follows: TGTGCCAGCAGCCTTACCGGGAGGGCCCCCTACAATGAGCAGTTCTTC. This encodes CASSLTGRAPYNEQFF.

The count of this clone is one. A much larger clone is a single base away; this may be a read error. V usage is TRBV5-1 and J usage is TRBJ2-1, with TRBD2 matching over 7 bases. V trimming: 1 base; J trimming: 4 bases; junction bases outside the gene matches: 8. This CDR3 is built from 16 residues. Germline lookup yields CDR1 SGHRS and CDR2 YFSETQ. The chain's CDR3 is CASSLNVVGGYNEQFF. CDR3 bases: TGCGCCAGCAGCTTGAATGTGGTGGGAGGGTACAATGAGCAGTTCTTC.

The V gene is TRBV20-1, the J gene TRBJ2-1; possibly TRBD2 for D (6 bases). CDR1 is DFQATT, CDR2 SNEGSKA, per germline (reference sequence). With 3 bases removed from V and 11 bases from J, the gap between germline ends came to 11 bases. CDR3 length: 11 amino acids. The CDR3 region is CSARQLAQQFF. The DNA of the CDR3 is TGCAGTGCTAGGCAACTAGCTCAGCAGTTCTTC.

The CDR3 loop reads CASSLWSGSDNSPLHF. The DNA for the CDR3 is TGTGCCAGCAGTTTATGGTCAGGGTCCGATAATTCACCCCTCCACTTT. V and J are TRBV27 and TRBJ1-6; D might be TRBD1 (5 bases). Germline CDR1 reads MNHEY; CDR2 reads SMNVEV (reference sequence). V lost 1 base to trimming and J lost 5 bases, with 12 bases between them. This CDR3 contains 16 residues.

V is TRBV18 and J is TRBJ2-2; 7 bases line up with TRBD2. Germline lookup yields CDR1 KGHSH and CDR2 LQKENI. With V trimmed by 3 bases and J by 0 bases, 1 base remained unmatched. The CDR3 consists of 15 residues. CDR3 loop: CASSPLAANTGELFF. CDR3 coding DNA: TGTGCCAGCTCACCGCTAGCGGCGAACACCGGGGAGCTGTTTTTT. Filled out from reference TRBV18 and TRBJ2-2, the complete variable domain reads NAGVMQNPRHLVRRRGQEARLRCSPMKGHSHVYWYRQLPEEGLKFMVYLQKENIIDESGMPKERFSAEFPKEGPSILRIQQVVRGDSAAYFCASSPLAANTGELFFGEGSRLTVL.

The V gene is TRBV18, the J gene TRBJ1-1; 9 bases match TRBD1. The CDR3 has 13 amino acids. Per the germline V gene, CDR1 is KGHSH and CDR2 is LQKENI. V trimming: 3 bases; J trimming: 7 bases; junction bases outside the gene matches: 3. The CDR3 loop is CASSPGQGVEAFF. CDR3 DNA: TGTGCCAGCTCACCGGGACAGGGTGTTGAAGCTTTCTTT.

The chain recombines TRBV19 with TRBJ2-5, with 15 bases lining up with TRBD2. Trimming removed 1 base from V and 1 base from J; junction bases left unmatched: 7. The CDR3 sequence is 19 residues long. CDR1 and CDR2 from the germline V gene are LNHDA and SQIVND (reference sequence). CDR3 nucleotides: TGTGCCAGTAGTATAGGAACCGGACTAGCGGGAGGGCCCCAAGAGACCCAGTACTTC. Residues: CASSIGTGLAGGPQETQYF. Full variable domain (remainder filled in from reference TRBV19 and TRBJ2-5): DGGITQSPKYLFRKEGQNVTLSCEQNLNHDAMYWYRQDPGQGLRLIYYSQIVNDFQKGDIAEGYSVSREKKESFPLTVTSAQKNPTAFYLCASSIGTGLAGGPQETQYFGPGTRLLVL.

The chain recombines TRBV19 with TRBJ2-1, with TRBD2 identical over 7 bases. Germline trimming cut 2 bases from V and 5 bases from J; bases unmatched to any gene: 12. Germline-derived CDR1 and CDR2 are LNHDA and SQIVND (reference sequence). This CDR3 is 17 amino acids long. The CDR3 DNA reads TGTGCCAGTAGTATACGGGCGGGAGAGGGGTCCCACAATGAGCAGTTCTTC. It codes for CASSIRAGEGSHNEQFF.

The chain has TRBV6-5 and TRBJ1-2; 8 nucleotides match TRBD1. CDR3 length equals 15 residues. Germline trimming cut 5 bases from V and 2 bases from J; bases unmatched to any gene: 7. Germline CDR1 and CDR2: MNHEY and SVGAGI. The CDR3 DNA reads as TGTGCCAGCAGTCCGACAGGGGCGCTGAACTATGGCTACACCTTC. Translating gives CASSPTGALNYGYTF.

CDR3 residues: CASSQRMTGVPDTQYF. The DNA for the CDR3 is TGTGCCAGCTCCCAGCGAATGACAGGGGTCCCAGATACGCAGTATTTT. The chain joins TRBV9 to TRBJ2-3, with TRBD1 identical over 8 bases. Trimming at V came to 7 bases and at J to 4 bases, leaving 14 bases not matched to a gene. Germline loops: CDR1 SGDLS, CDR2 YYNGEE. The CDR3 contains 16 residues.

This clone has a handful of counts. V and J are TRBV30 and TRBJ2-3; 13 nucleotides match TRBD2. This CDR3 region has 14 residues. With V trimmed by 5 bases and J by 4 bases, 3 bases remained unmatched. Germline lookup yields CDR1 GTSNPN and CDR2 SVGIG (reference sequence). The DNA of the CDR3 is TGTGCCTGGGGACTAGCGGGAGAGGCAGATACGCAGTATTTT. Protein: CAWGLAGEADTQYF.

This chain links TRBV27 with TRBJ1-6; 9 bases agree with TRBD1. This CDR3 comprises 14 residues. CDR1 is MNHEY and CDR2 is SMNVEV in the germline V gene (reference sequence). V lost 6 bases to trimming and J lost 10 bases; unmatched junction nucleotides: 7. The CDR3 nucleotides read TGTGCCAGCAGCCCTGGGACAGGGCGGTCACCCCTCCACTTT. This translates into CASSPGTGRSPLHF.

The chain uses TRBV6-6 and TRBJ2-7; 7 positions match TRBD2. Germline CDR1 and CDR2: MNHNY and SVGAGI (reference sequence). The CDR3 covers 14 residues. V gave up 4 bases and J gave up 5 bases; unmatched junction bases: 8. The CDR3 loop reads CASSSLPGGDEQYF. The CDR3 DNA reads as TGTGCCAGCAGTTCTCTCCCGGGGGGTGACGAGCAGTACTTC.

This clone was seen a few times. V usage is TRBV9 and J usage is TRBJ1-5, with TRBD1 matching 8 bases. Germline V gene data show CDR1 as SGDLS and CDR2 as YYNGEE. CDR3 length: 20 amino acids. Trimming cost V 4 bases and J 1 base; bases outside gene matches: 19. The DNA of the CDR3 is TGTGCCAGCAGCCCTCGTTCAGGGCAGGGGGCACTCCTAAGCAATCAGCCCCAGCATTTT. It is translated as CASSPRSGQGALLSNQPQHF.

This chain uses TRBV5-1 with TRBJ1-4; D is uncertain. In germline, CDR1 is SGHRS, CDR2 YFSETQ. The V gene lost 1 base and the J gene lost 3 bases, with 10 bases spanning the gap. The CDR3 is 15 residues long. CDR3 in amino acids: CASSLRGEPNEKLFF. The CDR3 DNA reads as TGCGCCAGCAGCTTGAGAGGAGAACCTAATGAAAAACTGTTTTTT.